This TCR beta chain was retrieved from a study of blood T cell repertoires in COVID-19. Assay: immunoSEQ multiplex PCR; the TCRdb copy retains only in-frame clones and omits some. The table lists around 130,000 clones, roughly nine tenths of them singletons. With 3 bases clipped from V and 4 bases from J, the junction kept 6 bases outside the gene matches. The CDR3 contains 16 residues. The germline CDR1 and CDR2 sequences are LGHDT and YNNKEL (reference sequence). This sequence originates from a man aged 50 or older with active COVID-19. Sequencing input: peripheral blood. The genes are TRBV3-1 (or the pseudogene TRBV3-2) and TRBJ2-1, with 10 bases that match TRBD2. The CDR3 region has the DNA TGTGCCAGCAGCCATTCAACTAGCGGGAAATACAATGAGCAGTTCTTC. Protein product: CASSHSTSGKYNEQFF.